These T cell receptor beta chains were read from a single sample in a study of breast tumors, draining lymph nodes, adjacent tissues. Each CDR3 protein is one row after TCRdb ran MiXCR on the multiplex PCR reads. The sample lists 30,000 to 40,000 distinct CDR3 sequences, 36% occurring once. The sample taken for sequencing was breast tumor tissue. The receptor source for this set is a female donor with breast cancer. Some clones in this sample may be carry-over from other donors' samples. Both conserved end residues are part of each CDR3. A D gene is named only where the DNA matches it firmly. Clone size appears in some rows only: once, few, many, or a class for an expanded clone.

>TRBJ2-7|many|TRBV4-2|TRBD2
TGTGCCAGCAGGCGGGAGAGATCGTCCTACGAGCAGTACTTC
CASRRERSSYEQYF
>TRBJ2-3|many|TRBV10-3|.
TGTGCCACCGTAGGTGGGATCACAGATACGCAGTATTTT
CATVGGITDTQYF
>TRBJ2-5|many|TRBV20-1|TRBD1
TGCACCGCGGACAGGGCTGTTCAAGAGACCCAGTACTTC
CTADRAVQETQYF
>TRBJ2-2|many|TRBV5-1|.
TGCGCCAGCAGCCCTCACGCGAACACCGGGGAGCTGTTTTTT
CASSPHANTGELFF
>TRBJ2-2|.|TRBV5-6|TRBD1
TGTGCCAGCAGCTTGGGACAGGGTGTAAACACCGGGGAGCTGTTTTTT
CASSLGQGVNTGELFF
>TRBJ2-2|.|TRBV6-1|TRBD2
TGTGCCAGCAGTGCACTAGCGGGAGAATCCACCGGGGAGCTGTTTTTT
CASSALAGESTGELFF
>TRBJ2-7|many|TRBV20-1|TRBD1
TGCAGTGCCCTCAGTGGGAGACAGGGCCGAAACGAGCAGTACTTC
CSALSGRQGRNEQYF
>TRBJ2-7|.|TRBV12-3/TRBV12-4|.
TGTGCCAGCAGCAACCCCCAAACGTACGAGCAGTACTTC
CASSNPQTYEQYF
>TRBJ2-3|many|TRBV6-5|.
TGTGCCAGCAGTGCCGGACTAAGCGGGAGCACAGATACGCAGTATTTT
CASSAGLSGSTDTQYF
>TRBJ2-5|many|TRBV4-1|.
TGCGCCAGCAGCCAAGAAGGGGGCCAAGAGACCCAGTACTTC
CASSQEGGQETQYF
>TRBJ2-7|many|TRBV27|TRBD2
TGTGCCAGCAGGGGTAGCGGGGAGCAGTACTTC
CASRGSGEQYF
>TRBJ1-6|many|TRBV20-1|TRBD1
TGCAGTGCTAGAGAGGGACAGGGCTGGAGCTCCTATAATTCACCCCTCCACTTT
CSAREGQGWSSYNSPLHF
>TRBJ1-5|many|TRBV6-2/TRBV6-3|TRBD1
TGTGCCAGCGGCTACGACAGGGGGAACAATCAGCCCCAGCATTTT
CASGYDRGNNQPQHF
>TRBJ1-4|.|TRBV15|TRBD1
TGTGCCACCAGCAGAGATCCGGGCGGGACAGGGAATGAAAAACTGTTTTTT
CATSRDPGGTGNEKLFF
>TRBJ1-2|once|TRBV7-9|.
TGTGCCAGCAGCTTAGCCGGCAGGGACTATGGCTACACCTTC
CASSLAGRDYGYTF
>TRBJ1-2|.|TRBV15|.
TGTGCCACCAGCAGAGATTCCGACAGATCCCGTAGCTACACCTTC
CATSRDSDRSRSYTF
>TRBJ2-5|many|TRBV12-3/TRBV12-4|.
TGTGCCAGCAGTTCTTTTGGGCAAGAGACCCAGTACTTC
CASSSFGQETQYF
>TRBJ2-7|many|TRBV27|.
TGTGCCAGCAGCCGCGGACCACCCAGCTCCTACGAGCAGTACTTC
CASSRGPPSSYEQYF
>TRBJ2-1|many|TRBV7-2|.
TGTGCCAGCAGCTCCGGAAACGGCAACTACAATGAGCAGTTCTTC
CASSSGNGNYNEQFF
>TRBJ2-5|.|TRBV3-1|TRBD1
TGTGCCAGCAGCCAATCATTACAGGGACAGAACCAAGAGACCCAGTACTTC
CASSQSLQGQNQETQYF
>TRBJ2-3|many|TRBV24-1|TRBD2
TGTGCCACCAGACCATCTAGCGGGAGTACAGATACGCAGTATTTT
CATRPSSGSTDTQYF
>TRBJ2-1|.|TRBV10-3|TRBD2
TGTGCCATCAGTGAGAGCGGGACTAGCGGGAGAGAAAATGAGCAGTTCTTC
CAISESGTSGRENEQFF
>TRBJ1-2|few|TRBV28|.
TGTGCCAGCAGTCCGTCAAATCTGGGCTATGGCTACACCTTC
CASSPSNLGYGYTF